This TCR beta chain came from a study of cytomegalovirus exposure and HLA in healthy donors. PCR amplification relied on 60 Vbeta primers (plus 13 Jbeta primers). Some clones are missing from TCRdb's copy, which holds only in-frame ones; the method was immunoSEQ multiplex PCR. The table has more than 95,000 clones, 12% seen once. This clone was seen a few times. The CDR3 is made up of 15 amino acids. CDR1 SGHTA and CDR2 FQGNSA come from the germline V gene. Trimming left V 8 bases short and J 3 bases short, with 17 bases between. The V call is TRBV7-2, the J call TRBJ2-1, with D possibly matching TRBD2 (5 bases). Sequencing was done on a sample of PBMCs. The TCR sequence derives from a middle-aged man in good health and CMV-seropositive. The CDR3 bases are TGTGCCAGCCGGTTAGGCGGGTTACACTACAATGAGCAGTTCTTC. It translates to CASRLGGLHYNEQFF.